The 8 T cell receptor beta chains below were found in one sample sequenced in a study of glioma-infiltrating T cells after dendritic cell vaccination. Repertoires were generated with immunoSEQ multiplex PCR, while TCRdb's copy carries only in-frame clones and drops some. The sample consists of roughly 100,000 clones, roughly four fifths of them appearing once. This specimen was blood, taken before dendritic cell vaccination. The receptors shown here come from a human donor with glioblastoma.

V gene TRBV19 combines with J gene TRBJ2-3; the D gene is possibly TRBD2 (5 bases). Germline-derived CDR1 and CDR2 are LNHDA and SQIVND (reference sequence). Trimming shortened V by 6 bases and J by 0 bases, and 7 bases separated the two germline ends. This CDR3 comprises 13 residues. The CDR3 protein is CASRRGSTDTQYF. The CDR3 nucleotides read TGTGCCAGTAGACGGGGTAGCACAGATACGCAGTATTTT.

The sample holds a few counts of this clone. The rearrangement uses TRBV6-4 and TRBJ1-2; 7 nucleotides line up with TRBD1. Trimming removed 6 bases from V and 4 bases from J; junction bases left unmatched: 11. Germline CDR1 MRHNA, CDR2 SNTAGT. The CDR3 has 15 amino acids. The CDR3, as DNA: TGTGCCAGCAGCCGGGACAGAGAAGGTGGCTATGGCTACACCTTC. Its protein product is CASSRDREGGYGYTF.

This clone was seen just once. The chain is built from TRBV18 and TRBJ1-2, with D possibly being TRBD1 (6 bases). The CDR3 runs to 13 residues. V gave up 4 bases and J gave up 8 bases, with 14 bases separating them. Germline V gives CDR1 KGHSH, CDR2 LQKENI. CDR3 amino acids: CASSLNQGLGYTF. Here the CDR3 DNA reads TGTGCCAGCTCACTAAACCAGGGGTTGGGCTACACCTTC.

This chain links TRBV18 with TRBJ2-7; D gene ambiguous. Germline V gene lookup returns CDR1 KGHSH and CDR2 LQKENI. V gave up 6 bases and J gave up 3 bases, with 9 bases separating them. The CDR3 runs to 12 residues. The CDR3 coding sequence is TGTGCCAGCTCTCCAGGCCGCTACGAGCAGTACTTC. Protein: CASSPGRYEQYF.

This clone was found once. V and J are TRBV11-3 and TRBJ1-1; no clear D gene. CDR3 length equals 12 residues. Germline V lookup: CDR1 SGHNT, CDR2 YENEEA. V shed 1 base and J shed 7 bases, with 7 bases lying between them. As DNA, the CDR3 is TGTGCCAGCAGCTTAGGTCCGGGTGAAGCTTTCTTT. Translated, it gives CASSLGPGEAFF.

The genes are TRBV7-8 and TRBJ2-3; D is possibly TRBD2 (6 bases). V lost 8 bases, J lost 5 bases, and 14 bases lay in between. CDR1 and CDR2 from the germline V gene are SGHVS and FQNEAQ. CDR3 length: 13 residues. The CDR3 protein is CASRGGEVDTQYF. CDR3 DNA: TGTGCCAGCCGTGGCGGGGAGGTAGATACGCAGTATTTT.

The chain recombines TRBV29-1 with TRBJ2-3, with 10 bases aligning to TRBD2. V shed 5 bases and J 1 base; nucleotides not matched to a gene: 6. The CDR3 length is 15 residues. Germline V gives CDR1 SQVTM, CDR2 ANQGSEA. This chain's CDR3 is CSVRASGGRTDTQYF. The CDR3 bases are TGCAGCGTTCGAGCTAGCGGGGGCCGCACAGATACGCAGTATTTT.

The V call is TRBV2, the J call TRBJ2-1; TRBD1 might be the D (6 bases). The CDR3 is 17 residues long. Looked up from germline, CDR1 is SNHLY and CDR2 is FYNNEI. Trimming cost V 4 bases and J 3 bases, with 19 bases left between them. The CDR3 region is CASSGQGSRANYNEQFF. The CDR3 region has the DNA TGTGCCAGCAGTGGGCAGGGGAGTAGAGCCAACTACAATGAGCAGTTCTTC.